Presented here are 26 T cell receptor beta chains from one specimen sequenced in a study of CD4+ T cells in melanoma. Some clones are missing from TCRdb's copy, which holds only in-frame ones; the method was immunoSEQ multiplex PCR. The sample holds about 140,000 clones, around 90% seen once. The receptor set was obtained from a human donor with melanoma.

The V gene is TRBV15, the J gene TRBJ1-5; 7 bases map to TRBD1. This CDR3 is 15 amino acids long. Germline CDR1 is LNHNV and CDR2 is YYDKDF (reference sequence). Losses at the gene ends were 1 base for V and 2 bases for J; bases not matched to a gene: 2. The CDR3 loop is CATSRGTGRNQPQHF. The DNA for the CDR3 is TGTGCCACCAGCAGAGGGACAGGTCGCAATCAGCCCCAGCATTTT.

The gene calls are TRBV10-1 and TRBJ2-3; D is ambiguous. V lost 1 base to trimming and J lost 4 bases, with 12 bases between them. This CDR3 comprises 15 residues. Germline values: CDR1 WNHNN, CDR2 SYGVQD (reference sequence). The DNA of the CDR3 is TGCGCCAGCAGTGAGTACTCTGTGGCCTCAGATACGCAGTATTTT. Residues: CASSEYSVASDTQYF.

The rearrangement links TRBV5-6 to TRBJ2-2, with TRBD1 matching 9 bases. The CDR3 covers 16 residues. Trimming at V came to 4 bases and at J to 5 bases, leaving 9 bases not matched to a gene. Germline V gives CDR1 SGHDT, CDR2 YYEEEE. The CDR3 region has the DNA TGTGCCAGCAGCACCATACAGGGGGCACGGACCGGGGAGCTGTTTTTT. As protein: CASSTIQGARTGELFF.

The chain joins TRBV2 to TRBJ1-5, with D unclear. V was clipped by 6 bases and J by 0 bases, with 12 bases between them. Per the germline V gene, CDR1 is SNHLY and CDR2 is FYNNEI. The CDR3 length is 15 residues. The CDR3 DNA reads as TGTGCCAGCAGACCCGGCGGTAATAGCAATCAGCCCCAGCATTTT. This encodes CASRPGGNSNQPQHF.

The V and J genes are TRBV2 and TRBJ1-2, with D unresolved. Germline-derived CDR1 and CDR2 are SNHLY and FYNNEI. The ends were cut back, 0 bases at V and 5 bases at J, with 10 bases in the middle. The CDR3 runs to 14 residues. CDR3 nucleotides: TGTGCCAGCAGTGAAGCCAGACACCGATATGGCTACACCTTC. Amino acid sequence: CASSEARHRYGYTF.

CDR3 in amino acids: CASSYEGGGGGRTIYF. The CDR3 DNA reads TGTGCCAGCAGTTACGAGGGAGGAGGAGGGGGCCGTACCATATATTTT. This chain uses TRBV6-5 with TRBJ1-3; 7 nucleotides match TRBD1. The length of the CDR3 is 16 residues. CDR1 MNHEY and CDR2 SVGAGI come from the germline V gene. With 2 bases clipped from V and 10 bases from J, the junction kept 14 bases outside the gene matches.

The rearrangement uses TRBV30 and TRBJ2-2; no clear D. V lost 4 bases, J lost 1 base, and 10 bases lay in between. In germline, CDR1 is GTSNPN, CDR2 SVGIG (reference sequence). The CDR3 totals 14 residues. The CDR3 loop is CAWTYLRNTGELFF. The CDR3 region has the DNA TGTGCCTGGACCTATCTAAGGAACACCGGGGAGCTGTTTTTT.

This chain joins TRBV18 and TRBJ2-7; D may be TRBD1 (5 bases). V was trimmed by 3 bases and J by 3 bases, leaving 18 bases between them. The germline CDR1 and CDR2 sequences are KGHSH and LQKENI. The CDR3 contains 16 residues. CDR3 region: CASSPPLDSPNYEQYF. CDR3 nucleotides: TGTGCCAGCTCACCCCCCCTAGACAGCCCCAACTACGAGCAGTACTTC.

J is TRBJ2-1 and V is TRBV7-2; D is ambiguous. There are 15 residues in the CDR3. V lost 5 bases to trimming and J lost 4 bases, with 15 bases between them. The germline gives CDR1 SGHTA, CDR2 FQGNSA. This chain's CDR3 is CASSLDLNLYNEQFF. CDR3 DNA: TGTGCCAGCAGCCTCGATCTGAACCTATACAATGAGCAGTTCTTC.

J is TRBJ2-7 and V is TRBV6-6, with D perhaps matching TRBD2 (5 bases). CDR3 length: 13 residues. CDR1 and CDR2 (germline): MNHNY, SVGAGI (reference sequence). Deletions cut 4 bases from V and 4 bases from J, with 11 bases between. The CDR3 nucleotides are TGTGCCAGCAGTTCTCCGGGGTCATACGAGCAGTACTTC. This encodes CASSSPGSYEQYF.

The CDR3 loop is CASRSGPSSPLHF. The CDR3 DNA sequence: TGCGCCAGCAGATCAGGGCCAAGTTCACCCCTCCACTTT. The J gene is TRBJ1-6, the V gene TRBV5-1, with D tentatively TRBD1 (5 bases). V gave up 5 bases and J gave up 9 bases, with 12 bases separating them. Per the germline V gene, CDR1 is SGHRS and CDR2 is YFSETQ. The CDR3 sequence is 13 residues long.

Details on this clone: One end of the junction is discordant with germline, which a read error may explain. The chain combines TRBV5-4 with TRBJ2-5; 14 positions agree with TRBD2. The CDR3 is 16 residues long. Germline-derived CDR1 and CDR2 are SGHNT and YYREEE (reference sequence). CDR3 sequence (DNA): TGTGCCAGCAGCCCCAGACTAGCGGGGGGGCAAGGGACCCAGTACTTC. Translating it yields CASSPRLAGGQGTQYF.

The CDR3 is CASTQGGEQYF. The CDR3 nucleotides read TGTGCCAGCACCCAAGGAGGAGAGCAGTACTTC. The chain carries TRBV21-1 and TRBJ2-7; the table's D call of TRBD2 was not tested on the DNA. TRBV21-1 is tagged as a pseudogene. The CDR3 contains 11 residues.

This chain uses TRBV27 with TRBJ2-7, with D possibly matching TRBD2 (5 bases). Trimming took 6 bases from V and 2 from J, leaving 11 bases between them. Germline loops: CDR1 MNHEY, CDR2 SMNVEV (reference sequence). The CDR3 runs 13 residues. This chain's CDR3 is CASRDAGTYEQYF. Here the CDR3 DNA reads TGTGCCAGCAGGGACGCGGGTACCTACGAGCAGTACTTC.

In regard to this clone: Other nucleotide sequences in the sample specify the same CDR3. The V call is TRBV19, the J call TRBJ1-2; no clear D. The V and J ends lost 1 base and 4 bases respectively, with 7 bases between them. Germline V gives CDR1 LNHDA, CDR2 SQIVND (reference sequence). This CDR3 is built from 13 residues. The CDR3 DNA reads as TGTGCCAGTAGTATAGGAGGGTCCTATGGCTACACCTTC. It translates to CASSIGGSYGYTF. The whole variable domain, remainder taken from reference TRBV19 and TRBJ1-2, is DGGITQSPKYLFRKEGQNVTLSCEQNLNHDAMYWYRQDPGQGLRLIYYSQIVNDFQKGDIAEGYSVSREKKESFPLTVTSAQKNPTAFYLCASSIGGSYGYTFGSGTRLTVV.

The V gene is TRBV7-3, the J gene TRBJ2-2, with D possibly TRBD2 on 6 matching bases. This CDR3 spans 17 amino acids. CDR1 and CDR2 (germline): SGHTA, FQGTGA. V was trimmed by 5 bases and J by 1 base, leaving 17 bases between them. Written as DNA, the CDR3 is TGTGCCAGCAGCCCGTACCTAACGGGGGTGAACACCGGGGAGCTGTTTTTT. Its translation: CASSPYLTGVNTGELFF.

The chain carries TRBV5-1 and TRBJ2-5, with 10 nucleotides matching TRBD2. The V gene's germline CDR1 is SGHRS and CDR2 YFSETQ. The CDR3 is 18 amino acids. The V segment lost 0 bases and the J segment 0 bases; nucleotides outside the gene matches: 8. As DNA, the CDR3 is TGCGCCAGCAGCTTGGCGCCTAGCGGGGGTGGTGACCAAGAGACCCAGTACTTC. Protein sequence: CASSLAPSGGGDQETQYF.

This clone has a single count. The chain links TRBV5-1 to TRBJ1-6; tentatively, D is TRBD1 (6 bases). Trimming left V 5 bases short and J 8 bases short, with 14 bases between. CDR3 length: 14 amino acids. CDR1 and CDR2 (germline): SGHRS, YFSETQ. The CDR3: CASRKAGEDSPLHF. The CDR3, as DNA: TGCGCCAGCAGGAAGGCAGGGGAAGATTCACCCCTCCACTTT.

V gene TRBV2 combines with J gene TRBJ2-2; D might be TRBD2 (7 bases). Germline CDR1 is SNHLY and CDR2 is FYNNEI. Trimming shortened V by 8 bases and J by 0 bases, and 13 bases separated the two germline ends. This CDR3 contains 15 residues. The CDR3 DNA sequence: TGTGCCAGCTGGAGGGGGGGCGCGAACACCGGGGAGCTGTTTTTT. It yields the protein CASWRGGANTGELFF. Complete variable domain (other parts from reference TRBV2 and TRBJ2-2): EPEVTQTPSHQVTQMGQEVILRCVPISNHLYFYWYRQILGQKVEFLVSFYNNEISEKSEIFDDQFSVERPDGSNFTLKIRSTKLEDSAMYFCASWRGGANTGELFFGEGSRLTVL.

The genes are TRBV19 and TRBJ2-7, with TRBD1 as a possible D gene (5 bases). CDR3 length: 13 amino acids. V was shortened by 2 bases and J by 3 bases, with 8 bases between the two germline ends. CDR1 is LNHDA and CDR2 is SQIVND in the germline V gene (reference sequence). Here the CDR3 reads CASSIKGHYEQYF. CDR3 nucleotides: TGTGCCAGTAGTATAAAAGGACACTACGAGCAGTACTTC.

This sequence joins TRBV12-5 and TRBJ2-2; D gene unclear. Per the germline V gene, CDR1 is LGHNT and CDR2 is FRNRAP. The V end was cut by 3 bases, the J end by 2 bases, with 4 bases between. The CDR3 spans 13 residues. CDR3 region: CASGFGNTGELFF. The DNA for the CDR3 is TGTGCTAGTGGTTTCGGAAACACCGGGGAGCTGTTTTTT.

V usage is TRBV4-1 and J usage is TRBJ1-2; 8 nucleotides align to TRBD1. The germline V gene has CDR1 MGHRA and CDR2 YSYEKL. The CDR3 sequence is 15 residues long. The trim removed 2 bases at V and 13 bases at J, leaving 15 bases unmatched. CDR3 loop: CASSQLQGGDMFGTF. CDR3 sequence (DNA): TGCGCCAGCAGCCAACTACAGGGGGGAGATATGTTTGGCACCTTC.

The rearrangement links TRBV19 to TRBJ2-6; TRBD2 matches at 14 bases. Germline V gene data show CDR1 as LNHDA and CDR2 as SQIVND (reference sequence). Trimming cost V 4 bases and J 0 bases; bases outside gene matches: 2. The CDR3 spans 18 residues. CDR3 amino acids: CASSRTSGGTSGANVLTF. As DNA, the CDR3 is TGTGCCAGTAGTAGGACTAGCGGGGGGACCTCTGGGGCCAACGTCCTGACTTTC.

The J gene is TRBJ2-5, the V gene TRBV2, with 9 nucleotides matching TRBD2. The germline CDR1 and CDR2 sequences are SNHLY and FYNNEI. V gave up 1 base and J gave up 5 bases; unmatched junction bases: 8. This CDR3 comprises 16 residues. The CDR3 region has the DNA TGTGCCAGCAGTGAAGGGTTGGGAGCGGGGGGTGAGACCCAGTACTTC. Amino acids: CASSEGLGAGGETQYF.

This chain uses TRBV11-1 with TRBJ2-2; D remains unclear. This CDR3 has 17 residues. With 2 bases removed from V and 5 bases from J, the gap between germline ends came to 18 bases. CDR1 and CDR2 from the germline V gene are SGHAT and FQDESV (reference sequence). CDR3 DNA sequence: TGTGCCAGCAGCTTAAACTTTGGATGGGCTCAAACCGGGGAGCTGTTTTTT. This sequence encodes CASSLNFGWAQTGELFF.

The chain couples TRBV2 to TRBJ2-3, with 11 bases identical to TRBD2. Per the germline V gene, CDR1 is SNHLY and CDR2 is FYNNEI. The V and J ends lost 4 bases and 3 bases, in that order; junction bases with no gene match: 0. The CDR3 runs 14 residues. In nucleotides, the CDR3 is TGTGCCAGCAGTGGACTAGCGGGAACAGATACGCAGTATTTT. It is translated as CASSGLAGTDTQYF.